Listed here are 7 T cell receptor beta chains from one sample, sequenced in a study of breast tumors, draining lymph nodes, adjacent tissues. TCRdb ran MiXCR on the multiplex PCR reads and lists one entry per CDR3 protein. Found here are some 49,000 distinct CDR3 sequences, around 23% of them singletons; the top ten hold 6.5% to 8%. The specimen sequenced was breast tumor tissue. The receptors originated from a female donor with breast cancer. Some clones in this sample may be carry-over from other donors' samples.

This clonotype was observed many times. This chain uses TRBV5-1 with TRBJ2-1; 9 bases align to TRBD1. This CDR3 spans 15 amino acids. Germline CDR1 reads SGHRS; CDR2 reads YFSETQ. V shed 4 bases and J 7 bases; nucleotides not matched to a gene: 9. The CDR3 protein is CASSLRTGDGNEQFF. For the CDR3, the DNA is TGCGCCAGCAGCCTACGGACAGGGGATGGTAATGAGCAGTTCTTC. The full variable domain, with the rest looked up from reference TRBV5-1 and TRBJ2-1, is KAGVTQTPRYLIKTRGQQVTLSCSPISGHRSVSWYQQTPGQGLQFLFEYFSETQRNKGNFPGRFSGRQFSNSRSEMNVSTLELGDSALYLCASSLRTGDGNEQFFGPGTRLTVL.

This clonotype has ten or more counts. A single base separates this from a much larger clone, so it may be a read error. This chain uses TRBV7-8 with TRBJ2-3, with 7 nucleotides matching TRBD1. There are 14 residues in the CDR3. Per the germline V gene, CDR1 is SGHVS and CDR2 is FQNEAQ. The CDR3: CTSSLDRATDTQYF. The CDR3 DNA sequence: TGTACCAGCAGCTTAGACAGGGCCACAGATACGCAGTATTTT.

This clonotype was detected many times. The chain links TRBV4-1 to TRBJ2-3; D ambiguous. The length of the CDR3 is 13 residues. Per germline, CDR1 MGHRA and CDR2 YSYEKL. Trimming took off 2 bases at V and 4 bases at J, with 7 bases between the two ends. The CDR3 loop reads CASSQTQADTQYF. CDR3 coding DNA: TGCGCCAGCAGCCAAACCCAGGCAGATACGCAGTATTTT.

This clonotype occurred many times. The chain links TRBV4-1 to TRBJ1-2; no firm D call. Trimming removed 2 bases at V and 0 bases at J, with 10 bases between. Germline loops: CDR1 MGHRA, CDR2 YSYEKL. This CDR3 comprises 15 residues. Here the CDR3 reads CASSQPTPTNYGYTF. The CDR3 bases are TGCGCCAGCAGCCAACCTACACCGACTAACTATGGCTACACCTTC.

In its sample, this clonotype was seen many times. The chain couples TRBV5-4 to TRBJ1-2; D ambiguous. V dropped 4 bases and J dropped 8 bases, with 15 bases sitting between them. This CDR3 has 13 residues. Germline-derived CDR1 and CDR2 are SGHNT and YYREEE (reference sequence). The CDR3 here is CASSQFSGVGYTF. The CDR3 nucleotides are TGTGCCAGCAGCCAATTCTCTGGGGTCGGCTACACCTTC.

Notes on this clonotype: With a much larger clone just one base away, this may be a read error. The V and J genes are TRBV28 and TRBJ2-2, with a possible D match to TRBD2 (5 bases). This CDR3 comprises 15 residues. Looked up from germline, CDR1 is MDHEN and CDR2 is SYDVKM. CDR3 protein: CASSFRLSNTGELVF. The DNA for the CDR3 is TGTGCCAGCAGTTTCAGGCTCTCGAACACCGGGGAGCTGGTTTTT. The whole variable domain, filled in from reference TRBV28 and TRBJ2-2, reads DVKVTQSSRYLVKRTGEKVFLECVQDMDHENMFWYRQDPGLGLRLIYFSYDVKMKEKGDIPEGYSVSREKKERFSLILESASTNQTSMYLCASSFRLSNTGELVFGEGSRLTVL.

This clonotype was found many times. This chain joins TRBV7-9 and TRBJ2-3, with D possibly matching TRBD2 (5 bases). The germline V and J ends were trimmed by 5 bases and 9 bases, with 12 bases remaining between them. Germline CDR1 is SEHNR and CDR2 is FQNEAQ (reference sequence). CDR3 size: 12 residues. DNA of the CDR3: TGTGCCAGCAGCCCCGAGAGGGCCACGCAGTATTTT. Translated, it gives CASSPERATQYF.